The 30 T cell receptor beta chains in this list originate from one sample, sequenced in a study of neurological immune-mediated disorders. TCRdb redid the calling of the 5' RACE reads with MiXCR, one entry per CDR3 protein. The data hold about 120,000 distinct CDR3 sequences, with more than 2.5% observed a single time. The specimen sequenced was PBMCs. All receptors come from a woman under 40 with multiple sclerosis.

The table lists this clonotype with a few counts. The rearrangement links TRBV10-3 to TRBJ1-1; no firm D call. The V and J ends lost 6 bases and 0 bases respectively, with 14 bases between them. Germline values: CDR1 ENHRY, CDR2 SYGVKD. The CDR3 contains 15 residues. CDR3 sequence reads: CAIRAGHAMNTEAFF. The DNA for the CDR3 is TGTGCCATCAGGGCAGGTCATGCGATGAACACTGAAGCTTTCTTT.

This clonotype has at least ten counts. This chain connects TRBV20-1 to TRBJ1-3; no reliable D call. V shed 3 bases and J shed 9 bases, with 18 bases lying between them. Germline-derived CDR1 and CDR2 are DFQATT and SNEGSKA (reference sequence). The CDR3 has 14 amino acids. The CDR3 nucleotides are TGCAGTGCTAGTTCAGCGAAACCTTCGAGCACCATATATTTT. This translates into CSASSAKPSSTIYF.

This clonotype was recorded many times. The chain has TRBV9 and TRBJ1-4; 9 bases map to TRBD1. V lost 3 bases and J lost 5; bases outside the gene matches: 5. The germline V gene encodes CDR1 SGDLS and CDR2 YYNGEE. CDR3 length: 15 amino acids. The CDR3 coding sequence is TGTGCCAGCAGCGCATCCGGGACAGGGAATGAAAAACTGTTTTTT. Translated, it gives CASSASGTGNEKLFF. Using reference TRBV9 and TRBJ1-4 for the parts outside the CDR3, the full variable domain is DSGVTQTPKHLITATGQRVTLRCSPRSGDLSVYWYQQSLDQGLQFLIQYYNGEERAKGNILERFSAQQFPDLHSELNLSSLELGDSALYFCASSASGTGNEKLFFGSGTQLSVL.

This clonotype was counted many times. This chain uses TRBV6-5 with TRBJ1-2; D is uncertain. CDR1 and CDR2 from the germline V gene are MNHEY and SVGAGI. Deletions cut 7 bases from V and 2 bases from J, with 17 bases between. The CDR3 is 15 residues long. The CDR3 DNA reads as TGTGCCAGCATGGTCGGCGGAGCAGAAAACTATGGCTACACCTTC. This translates into CASMVGGAENYGYTF.

The table lists this clonotype with many counts. J is TRBJ2-2 and V is TRBV2; tentatively, D is TRBD1 (5 bases). The CDR3 runs 14 residues. V was cut by 7 bases and J by 0 bases, with 9 bases left in between. Germline V gene lookup returns CDR1 SNHLY and CDR2 FYNNEI. The CDR3 sequence is CASKDRSNTGELFF. The CDR3 nucleotides are TGTGCCAGCAAAGACAGATCGAACACCGGGGAGCTGTTTTTT.

This clonotype was recorded many times. This rearrangement joins TRBV5-1 to TRBJ2-7; 7 nucleotides line up with TRBD1. With 3 bases clipped from V and 6 bases from J, the junction kept 9 bases outside the gene matches. Germline V gene lookup returns CDR1 SGHRS and CDR2 YFSETQ. The CDR3 has 14 amino acids. Written as DNA, the CDR3 is TGCGCCAGCAGCTGGGTGGGACAGCGGAGCGAGCAGTACTTC. Protein product: CASSWVGQRSEQYF.

This clonotype has at least ten counts. The chain has TRBV4-1 and TRBJ1-1, with a tentative D call TRBD1 (6 bases). Germline assignment: CDR1 MGHRA and CDR2 YSYEKL. V gave up 3 bases and J gave up 0 bases, with 14 bases separating them. This CDR3 has 16 amino acids. CDR3 residues: CASSQEGDFMNTEAFF. The CDR3 coding sequence is TGCGCCAGCAGCCAGGAGGGGGATTTCATGAACACTGAAGCTTTCTTT.

This clonotype was counted many times. The J gene is TRBJ2-5, the V gene TRBV5-5; TRBD1 might be the D (5 bases). This CDR3 is built from 15 residues. The germline V and J ends were trimmed by 0 bases and 4 bases, with 13 bases remaining between them. Germline CDR1 reads SGHKS; CDR2 reads YYEKEE (reference sequence). The CDR3 loop reads CASSLGGATAETQYF. In nucleotides, the CDR3 is TGTGCCAGCAGCTTGGGTGGGGCTACAGCAGAGACCCAGTACTTC.

The V call is TRBV20-1, the J call TRBJ2-4, with 7 bases identical to TRBD2. CDR3 length: 14 residues. The J segment lost 10 bases and the V segment lost 4 bases, leaving 13 bases of the junction unmatched. Germline V gene sequence: CDR1 DFQATT, CDR2 SNEGSKA (reference sequence). The CDR3 region is CSANRTRRRKIQYF. The CDR3 bases are TGCAGTGCTAACAGGACTAGGAGGAGAAAAATTCAGTACTTC.

This clonotype was seen at least ten times. The chain is built from TRBV5-1 and TRBJ2-1; tentatively, D is TRBD1 or TRBD2 (5 bases each). The CDR3 sequence is 15 residues long. CDR1 is SGHRS and CDR2 is YFSETQ in the germline V gene. V lost 2 bases and J 5 bases, leaving 14 bases between the germline ends. The CDR3 loop reads CASSFLGTVNNEQFF. The CDR3 region has the DNA TGCGCCAGCAGCTTTCTCGGGACGGTTAACAATGAGCAGTTCTTC. The variable domain in full, completed from reference TRBV5-1 and TRBJ2-1, reads KAGVTQTPRYLIKTRGQQVTLSCSPISGHRSVSWYQQTPGQGLQFLFEYFSETQRNKGNFPGRFSGRQFSNSRSEMNVSTLELGDSALYLCASSFLGTVNNEQFFGPGTRLTVL.

This clonotype was seen many times. This chain links TRBV20-1 with TRBJ1-5; 9 bases map to TRBD1. The CDR3 has 13 amino acids. V was pared by 6 bases and J by 7 bases, with 7 bases of the junction left unmatched. Germline V gene sequence: CDR1 DFQATT, CDR2 SNEGSKA (reference sequence). CDR3 in amino acids: CSARGQGEQPQHF. In DNA form, the CDR3 reads TGCAGTGCCCGGGGACAGGGCGAACAGCCCCAGCATTTT.

This clonotype has ten or more counts. V and J are TRBV5-1 and TRBJ1-2, with 10 bases identical to TRBD1. The CDR3 consists of 16 residues. Germline trimming cut 3 bases from V and 3 bases from J; bases unmatched to any gene: 8. CDR1 is SGHRS and CDR2 is YFSETQ in the germline V gene. The CDR3 loop reads CASSYVDRGFHYGYTF. The CDR3 coding sequence is TGCGCCAGCAGCTACGTGGACAGGGGGTTTCACTATGGCTACACCTTC.

This clonotype was seen repeatedly, ten times or more. The chain employs TRBV20-1 and TRBJ2-7; TRBD1 matches 8 bases. V trimming: 3 bases; J trimming: 4 bases; junction bases outside the gene matches: 11. Germline CDR1 DFQATT, CDR2 SNEGSKA (reference sequence). The CDR3 totals 15 residues. The CDR3 coding sequence is TGCAGTGCTAGCATCTCGCCAGGGGGCTTATACGAGCAGTACTTC. It codes for CSASISPGGLYEQYF.

Many counts were recorded for this clonotype. The chain combines TRBV20-1 with TRBJ2-2; D possibly corresponds to TRBD2 (6 bases). Germline assignment: CDR1 DFQATT and CDR2 SNEGSKA (reference sequence). This CDR3 has 14 amino acids. The ends were cut back, 3 bases at V and 0 bases at J, with 8 bases in the middle. The CDR3 nucleotides read TGCAGTGCTAGGTGGGGGGCGAACACCGGGGAGCTGTTTTTT. Translated: CSARWGANTGELFF.

This clonotype was seen at least ten times. The chain has TRBV5-1 and TRBJ2-5, with TRBD2 matching 11 bases. The CDR3 is 17 amino acids. Germline loops: CDR1 SGHRS, CDR2 YFSETQ. The junction had 13 bases not matched to a gene; V was cut back by 4 bases and J by 5 bases. The CDR3 loop reads CASSIGTSGGGGETQYF. The CDR3, as DNA: TGCGCCAGCAGCATCGGGACTAGCGGAGGCGGGGGGGAGACCCAGTACTTC.

There are many counts of this clonotype. V is TRBV20-1 and J is TRBJ2-1, with 9 positions matching TRBD1. The V and J ends lost 6 bases and 0 bases, in that order; junction bases with no gene match: 3. The germline gives CDR1 DFQATT, CDR2 SNEGSKA (reference sequence). The CDR3 has 14 amino acids. The CDR3 loop is CSAETGGSYNEQFF. CDR3 bases: TGCAGTGCGGAGACAGGGGGCTCCTACAATGAGCAGTTCTTC.

This clonotype was counted a few times. Just one base apart from a much larger clone, this may be a read error. The J gene is TRBJ2-1, the V gene TRBV20-1; D uncertain. V gave up 7 bases and J gave up 6 bases, with 13 bases separating them. The CDR3 spans 12 residues. Germline V gene sequence: CDR1 DFQATT, CDR2 SNEGSKA (reference sequence). CDR3 protein: CSDWRLPNEQFF. As DNA, the CDR3 is TGCAGTGACTGGCGGCTTCCCAATGAGCAGTTCTTC.

This clonotype was seen only a few times. This may be a read error: a much more frequent sequence differs by one nucleotide. V and J are TRBV10-3 and TRBJ2-3, with 9 positions matching TRBD2. Germline CDR1 ENHRY, CDR2 SYGVKD. The CDR3 consists of 16 residues. The trim removed 4 bases at V and 4 bases at J, leaving 9 bases unmatched. CDR3 residues: CAISAANSGSADTQYF. In nucleotides, the CDR3 is TGTGCCATCAGTGCCGCGAATAGCGGGAGTGCAGATACGCAGTATTTT.

This clonotype occurred a few times. The chain joins TRBV2 to TRBJ2-7; D is possibly TRBD1 (6 bases). The CDR3 is 13 amino acids. Germline-derived CDR1 and CDR2 are SNHLY and FYNNEI. V lost 7 bases, J lost 1 base, and 11 bases lay in between. CDR3 loop: CASTSDSSYEQYF. The DNA of the CDR3 is TGTGCCAGCACCTCGGACAGTTCCTACGAGCAGTACTTC. The full variable domain, with the rest looked up from reference TRBV2 and TRBJ2-7, is EPEVTQTPSHQVTQMGQEVILRCVPISNHLYFYWYRQILGQKVEFLVSFYNNEISEKSEIFDDQFSVERPDGSNFTLKIRSTKLEDSAMYFCASTSDSSYEQYFGPGTRLTVT.

This clonotype was seen at least ten times. The chain recombines TRBV6-5 with TRBJ1-1; weak D call: TRBD1 (5 bases). Trimming left V 5 bases short and J 4 bases short, with 20 bases between. The CDR3 length is 16 residues. The germline gives CDR1 MNHEY, CDR2 SVGAGI. CDR3 residues: CASSPSGPGGITEAFF. The DNA of the CDR3 is TGTGCCAGCAGTCCTAGCGGCCCGGGGGGGATCACTGAAGCTTTCTTT.

This clonotype was detected ten times or more. This rearrangement joins TRBV20-1 to TRBJ1-3; TRBD1 is a possible D gene (5 bases). The V gene's germline CDR1 is DFQATT and CDR2 SNEGSKA (reference sequence). The CDR3 contains 15 residues. V gave up 6 bases and J gave up 2 bases, with 17 bases separating them. The CDR3 region has the DNA TGCAGTGCCCGCTCTTTTGGGACGGCTGGAAACACCATATATTTT. Translation: CSARSFGTAGNTIYF.

The table lists this clonotype with many counts. The gene calls are TRBV6-5 and TRBJ1-5; 7 bases agree with TRBD1. Germline trimming cut 8 bases from V and 11 bases from J; bases unmatched to any gene: 12. Germline loops: CDR1 MNHEY, CDR2 SVGAGI. The CDR3 consists of 13 residues. The CDR3 spells CASGTGVQSTQHF. CDR3 DNA sequence: TGTGCCAGCGGAACAGGGGTCCAATCAACCCAGCATTTT.

Many counts were recorded for this clonotype. J is TRBJ1-5 and V is TRBV6-2 or TRBV6-3; D gene uncertain. The CDR3 is 15 amino acids. The germline V gene has CDR1 MNHEY and CDR2 SVGEGT. V lost 2 bases, J lost 0 bases, and 8 bases lay in between. The CDR3 loop reads CASSYLGNSNQPQHF. CDR3 nucleotides: TGTGCCAGCAGTTACCTAGGAAATAGCAATCAGCCCCAGCATTTT.

The chain couples TRBV25-1 to TRBJ2-7; D is undetermined. Trimming left V 6 bases short and J 2 bases short, with 20 bases between. The CDR3 spans 16 residues. Germline loops: CDR1 MGHDK, CDR2 SYGVNS. CDR3 residues: CASSSKGQATTYEQYF. DNA for the CDR3: TGTGCCAGCAGCTCCAAAGGGCAGGCCACCACCTACGAGCAGTACTTC.

In its sample, this clonotype was seen many times. This rearrangement joins TRBV29-1 to TRBJ2-1; D may be TRBD2 (5 bases). With 2 bases removed from V and 4 bases from J, the gap between germline ends came to 15 bases. Per germline, CDR1 SQVTM and CDR2 ANQGSEA. The CDR3 runs to 15 residues. CDR3 DNA: TGCAGCGTTGAACTGTGGGAGTCACAATACAATGAGCAGTTCTTC. Translated, it gives CSVELWESQYNEQFF.

This clonotype showed up many times. The rearrangement uses TRBV18 and TRBJ1-2; TRBD1 agrees at 7 bases. V trimming: 1 base; J trimming: 4 bases; junction bases outside the gene matches: 3. The CDR3 covers 14 residues. Germline V gene sequence: CDR1 KGHSH, CDR2 LQKENI. The CDR3 protein is CASSPLGQSYGYTF. The CDR3 DNA is TGTGCCAGCTCACCACTGGGACAGTCCTATGGCTACACCTTC.

This clonotype appeared many times. The chain combines TRBV10-3 with TRBJ2-7, with 11 bases lining up with TRBD1. CDR3 length: 12 amino acids. V was pared by 8 bases and J by 6 bases, with 3 bases of the junction left unmatched. Germline CDR1 is ENHRY and CDR2 is SYGVKD. The CDR3 spells CAISGTGGEQYF. The CDR3 DNA follows: TGTGCCATCTCCGGGACAGGGGGCGAGCAGTACTTC.

This clonotype was picked up many times. The J gene is TRBJ2-1, the V gene TRBV18; 8 nucleotides line up with TRBD1. This CDR3 is built from 15 residues. Trimming cost V 3 bases and J 4 bases; bases outside gene matches: 5. Germline V gene lookup returns CDR1 KGHSH and CDR2 LQKENI. CDR3 residues: CASSPYGTGYNEQFF. The CDR3 DNA reads as TGTGCCAGCTCACCCTACGGGACAGGATACAATGAGCAGTTCTTC. Combining the CDR3 with reference TRBV18 and TRBJ2-1 gives the whole variable domain NAGVMQNPRHLVRRRGQEARLRCSPMKGHSHVYWYRQLPEEGLKFMVYLQKENIIDESGMPKERFSAEFPKEGPSILRIQQVVRGDSAAYFCASSPYGTGYNEQFFGPGTRLTVL.

At least ten counts were recorded for this clonotype. CDR3 DNA: TGTGCCAGCAGAATAGGGGGTGGGGGCTACACCTTC. Protein product: CASRIGGGGYTF. The chain is built from TRBV27 and TRBJ1-2, with D possibly TRBD1 on 6 matching bases. The CDR3 is 12 amino acids. Per germline, CDR1 MNHEY and CDR2 SMNVEV (reference sequence). The V end was cut by 6 bases, the J end by 8 bases, with 13 bases between.

The table lists this clonotype with many counts. The chain uses TRBV5-1 and TRBJ1-3; D is possibly TRBD1 (6 bases). V dropped 4 bases and J dropped 0 bases, with 8 bases sitting between them. There are 14 residues in the CDR3. Germline V CDR1 and CDR2: SGHRS, YFSETQ. The CDR3 here is CASSKDSSGNTIYF. The CDR3 bases are TGCGCCAGCAGCAAGGACAGCTCTGGAAACACCATATATTTT.